This passage covers 18 T cell receptor beta chains from one sample sequenced in a study of blood T cells in healthy people across ages. PCR was performed a second time for about 7 to 11 cycles using a sample-barcoded 5' primer and a J-beta primer mix. Via MiXCR, TCRdb re-called the 5' RACE reads, giving one row per CDR3 protein. Of approximately 1.5 million distinct CDR3 sequences listed, about 31% are singletons. The specimen sequenced was blood. The receptors were sampled from a woman aged 30 to 39 in good health.

This clonotype was detected only a few times. The gene calls are TRBV10-3 and TRBJ2-6; perhaps D is TRBD1 or TRBD2 (5 bases each). The germline gives CDR1 ENHRY, CDR2 SYGVKD. The CDR3 runs 13 residues. With 10 bases removed from V and 0 bases from J, the gap between germline ends came to 7 bases. CDR3 protein: CATGTSGANVLTF. DNA of the CDR3: TGTGCCACCGGGACCTCTGGGGCCAACGTCCTGACTTTC.

This chain uses TRBV5-1 with TRBJ1-1, with D uncertain. The CDR3 loop spans 13 amino acids. Germline lookup yields CDR1 SGHRS and CDR2 YFSETQ. V lost 5 bases and J 2 bases, leaving 10 bases between the germline ends. The CDR3: CASRNEVNTEAFF. In nucleotides, the CDR3 is TGCGCCAGCAGAAATGAAGTCAACACTGAAGCTTTCTTT. Full variable domain (outside the CDR3, taken from reference TRBV5-1 and TRBJ1-1): KAGVTQTPRYLIKTRGQQVTLSCSPISGHRSVSWYQQTPGQGLQFLFEYFSETQRNKGNFPGRFSGRQFSNSRSEMNVSTLELGDSALYLCASRNEVNTEAFFGQGTRLTVV.

This clonotype was picked up a small number of times. This rearrangement joins TRBV15 to TRBJ2-6; D may correspond to TRBD1 or TRBD2 (5 bases each). In germline, CDR1 is LNHNV, CDR2 YYDKDF (reference sequence). Trimming took 1 base from V and 4 from J, leaving 11 bases between them. There are 16 residues in the CDR3. CDR3 in DNA: TGTGCCACCAGCAGAGGGGACCAAGGGGGGGCCAACGTCCTGACTTTC. Translation: CATSRGDQGGANVLTF.

In this sample, this clonotype turned up once. The J gene is TRBJ2-2, the V gene TRBV15, with 7 bases matching TRBD1. This CDR3 spans 15 amino acids. V shed 1 base, J shed 5 bases, and the junction held 4 bases outside the gene matches. In germline, CDR1 is LNHNV, CDR2 YYDKDF (reference sequence). CDR3 protein: CATSRGGGGTGELFF. Here the CDR3 DNA reads TGTGCCACCAGCAGAGGAGGGGGCGGAACCGGGGAGCTGTTTTTT.

J is TRBJ1-1 and V is TRBV5-6, with D hard to call. Trimming stripped 0 bases from V and 0 bases from J, with 9 bases between. This CDR3 is 15 amino acids long. Per germline, CDR1 SGHDT and CDR2 YYEEEE. The CDR3 here is CASSLANRMNTEAFF. CDR3 DNA: TGTGCCAGCAGCTTGGCCAACCGCATGAACACTGAAGCTTTCTTT. Looking up the rest from reference TRBV5-6 and TRBJ1-1 gives the full variable domain: DAGVTQSPTHLIKTRGQQVTLRCSPKSGHDTVSWYQQALGQGPQFIFQYYEEEERQRGNFPDRFSGHQFPNYSSELNVNALLLGDSALYLCASSLANRMNTEAFFGQGTRLTVV.

This clonotype appeared many times. The chain carries TRBV4-1 and TRBJ2-7; D is unresolved. Trimming cost V 4 bases and J 6 bases, with 10 bases left between them. Germline V gives CDR1 MGHRA, CDR2 YSYEKL. The CDR3 is 12 amino acids. This chain's CDR3 is CASSPDLGEQYF. For the CDR3, the DNA is TGCGCCAGCAGCCCTGACTTAGGCGAGCAGTACTTC.

In its sample, this clonotype was seen a few times. The chain combines TRBV13 with TRBJ2-5, with D tentatively TRBD1 or TRBD2 (6 bases each). V lost 5 bases to trimming and J lost 5 bases, with 15 bases between them. This CDR3 has 14 residues. Germline V gene lookup returns CDR1 PRHDT and CDR2 FYEKMQ (reference sequence). In nucleotides, the CDR3 is TGTGCCAGCAGCCACGGGACGGGGGCCGAGACCCAGTACTTC. Its protein is CASSHGTGAETQYF.

This clonotype has at least ten counts. The V gene is TRBV29-1, the J gene TRBJ1-5, with D tentatively TRBD1 (5 bases). Germline V gene lookup returns CDR1 SQVTM and CDR2 ANQGSEA. This CDR3 has 13 amino acids. Trimming shortened V by 6 bases and J by 6 bases, and 15 bases separated the two germline ends. For the CDR3, the DNA is TGCAGCGTAACCAGGGAATTGGGTCAGCCCCAGCATTTT. The encoded protein is CSVTRELGQPQHF.

The J gene is TRBJ2-5, the V gene TRBV7-6; D ambiguous. The better agreement between TRBJ2-7 and the DNA end casts doubt on the J call. The CDR3 contains 14 residues. Germline CDR1 and CDR2: SGHVS and FNYEAQ. The CDR3 protein is CASRKDPSSYEQYF. In nucleotides, the CDR3 is TGTGCCAGCAGGAAAGACCCCAGCTCCTACGAGCAGTACTTC.

This clonotype has only a few counts. V and J are TRBV7-8 and TRBJ1-2; weak D call: TRBD1 (5 bases). The germline V gene encodes CDR1 SGHVS and CDR2 FQNEAQ. The length of the CDR3 is 15 residues. V lost 1 base to trimming and J lost 5 bases, with 14 bases between them. The chain's CDR3 is CASSLEGAAQYGYTF. The DNA for the CDR3 is TGTGCCAGCAGCTTAGAAGGGGCAGCTCAATATGGCTACACCTTC.

Many counts were recorded for this clonotype. V and J are TRBV29-1 and TRBJ2-1; the D is unclear. With 0 bases removed from V and 7 bases from J, the gap between germline ends came to 1 base. The CDR3 has 10 residues. The V gene's germline CDR1 is SQVTM and CDR2 ANQGSEA. The CDR3 loop is CSVEENEQFF. In DNA form, the CDR3 reads TGCAGCGTTGAAGAGAATGAGCAGTTCTTC.

The chain combines TRBV7-8 with TRBJ2-7, with 10 bases matching TRBD2. J lost 3 bases, V lost 6 bases, and 8 bases had no gene match. CDR3 length: 15 amino acids. Germline CDR1 reads SGHVS; CDR2 reads FQNEAQ. CDR3 DNA sequence: TGTGCCAGCAGTTCATCTAGCGGGAGCATCTACGAGCAGTACTTC. It translates to CASSSSSGSIYEQYF.

This clonotype was counted between two and nine times. This chain uses TRBV9 with TRBJ2-1; TRBD2 aligns across 9 bases. Per germline, CDR1 SGDLS and CDR2 YYNGEE. There are 18 residues in the CDR3. With 4 bases clipped from V and 9 bases from J, the junction kept 20 bases outside the gene matches. The CDR3 spells CASSPGLRGGQSWLEQFF. CDR3 in DNA: TGTGCCAGCAGCCCCGGACTGCGGGGGGGCCAATCATGGCTTGAGCAGTTCTTC.

On this clonotype: Its ends do not fully match the called genes, so a read error is possible. This rearrangement joins TRBV5-1 to TRBJ2-2, with D tentatively TRBD2 (5 bases). The CDR3 runs to 14 residues. Germline values: CDR1 SGHRS, CDR2 YFSETQ. This CDR3 is CASGTREATGERFF. The DNA for the CDR3 is TGCGCCAGCGGCACTAGGGAAGCAACCGGGGAGCGGTTTTTT.

Details on this clonotype: The junction and the germline gene differ at one end; a read error may be behind it. The chain joins TRBV27 to TRBJ2-5, with TRBD1 identical over 7 bases. The J call may be faulty, since TRBJ2-7 better matches the DNA end. The CDR3 is 15 amino acids. Germline V gene sequence: CDR1 MNHEY, CDR2 SMNVEV (reference sequence). The CDR3 sequence is CAGSLSPGTDYEQYF. As DNA, the CDR3 is TGTGCCGGCAGTTTATCCCCCGGGACAGACTACGAGCAGTACTTC.

This clonotype was recorded at least ten times. This rearrangement joins TRBV28 to TRBJ2-7; 7 bases line up with TRBD1. The CDR3 has 15 residues. With V trimmed by 5 bases and J by 0 bases, 7 bases remained unmatched. Germline CDR1 is MDHEN and CDR2 is SYDVKM. CDR3 nucleotides: TGTGCCAGCAGTCTAAACAGGGGCCCCTCCTACGAGCAGTACTTC. Amino acids: CASSLNRGPSYEQYF.

This chain joins TRBV4-1 and TRBJ2-1, with 13 bases identical to TRBD2. The CDR3 totals 16 residues. Germline CDR1 and CDR2: MGHRA and YSYEKL. The V and J ends lost 2 bases and 9 bases, in that order; junction bases with no gene match: 7. This CDR3 is CASSQSLAGGPSEQFF. The CDR3 nucleotides read TGCGCCAGCAGCCAATCACTAGCGGGGGGGCCCAGTGAGCAGTTCTTC.

This clonotype was seen a few times. V and J are TRBV25-1 and TRBJ2-4, with a possible D match to TRBD1 (6 bases). The CDR3 extends over 14 amino acids. Germline V gives CDR1 MGHDK, CDR2 SYGVNS. The DNA of the CDR3 is TGTGCGCTGTCCAGGGGCTTCGCCAAAAACATTCAGTACTTC. It specifies CALSRGFAKNIQYF.